This passage covers 32 T cell receptor beta chains from one sample sequenced in a study of blood T cells in healthy people across ages. The authors ran a second PCR of about 6 to 11 cycles using a sample-barcoded 5' primer and a J-beta primer mix. One entry per CDR3 protein, called by TCRdb with MiXCR from the 5' RACE reads. The repertoire holds 1,300,000 or so distinct CDR3 sequences, 45% to 70% seen once, with under 8.5% in the top ten. Sample: blood. The receptors were gathered from a man between 18 and 35 years old in good health.

A single count supports this clonotype. The V gene is TRBV25-1, the J gene TRBJ2-7; the D call may be TRBD1 or TRBD2 (6 bases each). The CDR3 loop spans 16 amino acids. The V end lost 5 bases, the J end lost 2 bases, and 19 bases lay between the germline ends. The germline V gene has CDR1 MGHDK and CDR2 SYGVNS. CDR3 nucleotide sequence: TGTGCCAGCAGTCCTCTGGAGGGGGGAGCCCCCTACGAGCAGTACTTC. Its translation is CASSPLEGGAPYEQYF.

The V gene is TRBV20-1, the J gene TRBJ2-3; 16 bases map to TRBD2. J lost 1 base, V lost 5 bases, and 6 bases had no gene match. Looked up from germline, CDR1 is DFQATT and CDR2 is SNEGSKA (reference sequence). The CDR3 length is 17 residues. CDR3 coding DNA: TGCAGTGCTCCCGGGACTAGCGGGAGGGCGGGCACAGATACGCAGTATTTT. Protein product: CSAPGTSGRAGTDTQYF.

The CDR3, as DNA: TGTGCCAGCAGCGCGGGTCTTAGGAGCAATGAGCAGTTCTTC. Amino acid sequence: CASSAGLRSNEQFF. The chain couples TRBV9 to TRBJ2-1; unclear D gene. The CDR3 is 14 residues long. Trimming shortened V by 3 bases and J by 6 bases, and 13 bases separated the two germline ends. From germline, CDR1 is SGDLS and CDR2 YYNGEE.

There are a few counts of this clonotype. The chain combines TRBV7-2 with TRBJ2-1, with D hard to call. The V and J ends lost 2 bases and 6 bases respectively, with 8 bases between them. The CDR3 consists of 13 residues. In germline, CDR1 is SGHTA, CDR2 FQGNSA. This chain's CDR3 is CASSLNPFNEQFF. CDR3 nucleotide sequence: TGTGCCAGCAGCTTAAACCCGTTCAATGAGCAGTTCTTC.

This clonotype was counted a few times. V is TRBV6-1 and J is TRBJ2-5, with D uncertain. CDR1 is MNHNS and CDR2 is SASEGT in the germline V gene. This CDR3 is built from 15 residues. V lost 2 bases, J lost 0 bases, and 10 bases lay in between. CDR3 DNA sequence: TGTGCCAGCAGTGAAAGTCAAGTGTACCAAGAGACCCAGTACTTC. Its protein is CASSESQVYQETQYF.

This chain links TRBV11-2 with TRBJ2-4; 7 nucleotides line up with TRBD1. This CDR3 region has 20 residues. V trimming: 5 bases; J trimming: 0 bases; junction bases outside the gene matches: 19. Germline values: CDR1 SGHAT, CDR2 FQNNGV. CDR3 in DNA: TGTGCCAGCAGCAGGTACACGGGACAGAATCCGTTGGTAGCCAAAAACATTCAGTACTTC. Translating it yields CASSRYTGQNPLVAKNIQYF.

The chain uses TRBV9 and TRBJ2-5; no firm D call. TRBJ2-7 explains the end of the DNA better; the J call may be wrong. The CDR3 runs 14 residues. Germline CDR1 reads SGDLS; CDR2 reads YYNGEE. CDR3: CASSVGFLTYEQYF. The DNA of the CDR3 is TGTGCCAGCAGCGTAGGCTTCTTAACCTACGAGCAGTACTTC.

This clonotype has a handful of counts. The chain carries TRBV4-3 and TRBJ2-7, with no clear D. Trimming removed 1 base from V and 3 bases from J, with 16 bases in between. From germline, CDR1 is LGHNA and CDR2 YSLEER. The CDR3 loop spans 16 amino acids. CDR3 nucleotide sequence: TGCGCCAGCAGCCAAGCGATGGGGTCAGCTTTCTACGAGCAGTACTTC. The encoded protein is CASSQAMGSAFYEQYF.

V and J are TRBV4-1 and TRBJ1-1, with TRBD1 identical over 7 bases. Germline CDR1 MGHRA, CDR2 YSYEKL. Losses at the gene ends were 2 bases for V and 1 base for J; bases not matched to a gene: 1. The CDR3 contains 14 residues. The CDR3 sequence is CASSQRTGNTEAFF. In DNA, the CDR3 is TGCGCCAGCAGCCAAAGGACAGGGAACACTGAAGCTTTCTTT.

The gene calls are TRBV6-5 and TRBJ2-7; D remains ambiguous. Trimming shortened V by 8 bases and J by 0 bases, and 11 bases separated the two germline ends. Germline values: CDR1 MNHEY, CDR2 SVGAGI. The CDR3 is made up of 13 amino acids. CDR3 protein: CASQVGNSYEQYF. DNA of the CDR3: TGTGCCAGCCAAGTGGGCAACTCCTACGAGCAGTACTTC.

The chain is built from TRBV27 and TRBJ1-2, with TRBD1 as a possible D gene (5 bases). Trimming stripped 5 bases from V and 7 bases from J, with 11 bases between. Germline-derived CDR1 and CDR2 are MNHEY and SMNVEV (reference sequence). The CDR3 sequence is 12 residues long. CDR3 protein: CASSPMGGGYTF. The CDR3 region has the DNA TGTGCCAGCAGTCCAATGGGGGGTGGCTACACCTTC.

This clonotype has more than one count but fewer than ten. This chain uses TRBV6-6 with TRBJ2-1; D uncertain. CDR1 and CDR2 (germline): MNHNY, SVGAGI (reference sequence). There are 17 residues in the CDR3. Deletions cut 0 bases from V and 4 bases from J, with 16 bases between. The CDR3 loop reads CASSYSLRHHGYNEQFF. The CDR3 nucleotides are TGTGCCAGCAGTTACTCGTTGCGGCACCATGGATACAATGAGCAGTTCTTC.

V and J are TRBV6-6 and TRBJ2-3; tentatively, D is TRBD1 or TRBD2 (5 bases each). Germline V gene sequence: CDR1 MNHNY, CDR2 SVGAGI (reference sequence). The CDR3 loop spans 11 amino acids. V lost 8 bases and J 12 bases, leaving 15 bases between the germline ends. DNA for the CDR3: TGTGCCAGCGCTTTGGGGACCCATCAGTATTTT. It specifies CASALGTHQYF.

The gene calls are TRBV14 and TRBJ2-3; D remains unclear. CDR1 is SGHDN and CDR2 is FVKESK in the germline V gene. V lost 8 bases and J 7 bases, leaving 10 bases between the germline ends. CDR3 length: 11 residues. In nucleotides, the CDR3 is TGTGCCAGCTCAAATGGAAATACGCAGTATTTT. Its translation: CASSNGNTQYF.

About this clonotype itself: The junction does not match germline at one end; this may be a read error. This rearrangement joins TRBV6-1 to TRBJ2-3; 9 bases map to TRBD2. This CDR3 has 16 amino acids. The germline V gene encodes CDR1 MNHNS and CDR2 SASEGT. CDR3 coding DNA: TGTGCCAGCAGGGAAGATAGCGGGAGCTCTACAGATACGCAGTATTTT. This translates into CASREDSGSSTDTQYF.

In this sample, this clonotype turned up once. The V gene is TRBV6-1, the J gene TRBJ2-1, with a tentative D call TRBD2 (5 bases). Germline values: CDR1 MNHNS, CDR2 SASEGT. The CDR3 is made up of 16 amino acids. The V gene lost 2 bases and the J gene lost 0 bases, with 11 bases spanning the gap. The CDR3 region has the DNA TGTGCCAGCAGTGAACAAAACCGGGACTCCTACAATGAGCAGTTCTTC. Its protein is CASSEQNRDSYNEQFF.

The J gene is TRBJ2-4, the V gene TRBV20-1; 10 bases align to TRBD2. The CDR3 has 15 amino acids. With 3 bases clipped from V and 1 base from J, the junction kept 3 bases outside the gene matches. Germline loops: CDR1 DFQATT, CDR2 SNEGSKA (reference sequence). CDR3 coding DNA: TGCAGTGCTAGTGAGCGGGAGGGTGCCAAAAACATTCAGTACTTC. Protein sequence: CSASEREGAKNIQYF.

The chain links TRBV20-1 to TRBJ2-1; D possibly corresponds to TRBD1 (5 bases). Germline assignment: CDR1 DFQATT and CDR2 SNEGSKA (reference sequence). V shed 6 bases and J shed 1 base, with 16 bases lying between them. The CDR3 covers 15 residues. CDR3 amino acids: CSATDGAGSYNEQFF. The CDR3 bases are TGCAGTGCAACGGATGGGGCTGGGTCCTACAATGAGCAGTTCTTC.

The rearrangement uses TRBV7-9 and TRBJ2-7; TRBD1 matches 7 bases. The CDR3 contains 16 residues. From germline, CDR1 is SEHNR and CDR2 FQNEAQ (reference sequence). The trim removed 5 bases at V and 4 bases at J, leaving 14 bases unmatched. The CDR3 reads CASSPDRIASGYEQYF. CDR3 sequence (DNA): TGTGCCAGCAGCCCGGACAGGATCGCCTCGGGGTACGAGCAGTACTTC. Full variable domain (remainder filled in from reference TRBV7-9 and TRBJ2-7): DTGVSQNPRHKITKRGQNVTFRCDPISEHNRLYWYRQTLGQGPEFLTYFQNEAQLEKSRLLSDRFSAERPKGSFSTLEIQRTEQGDSAMYLCASSPDRIASGYEQYFGPGTRLTVT.

This clonotype showed up just once. J is TRBJ2-2 and V is TRBV29-1; D is tentatively TRBD1 or TRBD2 (6 bases each). Trimming removed 7 bases from V and 6 bases from J, with 12 bases in between. The CDR3 loop spans 12 amino acids. Looked up from germline, CDR1 is SQVTM and CDR2 is ANQGSEA. CDR3 bases: TGCAGCGCCAAGGGGGGCGCCGGGGAGCTGTTTTTT. Protein: CSAKGGAGELFF.

The table lists this clonotype with a few counts. The rearrangement links TRBV29-1 to TRBJ2-5; D tentatively reads TRBD1 or TRBD2 (5 bases each). The V end was cut by 3 bases, the J end by 7 bases, with 15 bases between. Germline V gene sequence: CDR1 SQVTM, CDR2 ANQGSEA. The CDR3 covers 13 residues. The CDR3 nucleotides read TGCAGCGTTGATGAGCAGGGAGAGTGGACCCAGTACTTC. It codes for CSVDEQGEWTQYF.

The chain carries TRBV7-2 and TRBJ2-7, with 7 bases aligning to TRBD2. Germline CDR1 SGHTA, CDR2 FQGNSA. J lost 0 bases, V lost 3 bases, and 14 bases had no gene match. This CDR3 spans 18 amino acids. CDR3: CASSFSWTRSVGSYEQYF. The DNA for the CDR3 is TGTGCCAGCAGCTTTTCTTGGACTAGATCGGTAGGCTCCTACGAGCAGTACTTC.

The chain employs TRBV11-1 and TRBJ2-5, with 14 bases fitting TRBD2. CDR3 length: 16 residues. Germline V gene lookup returns CDR1 SGHAT and CDR2 FQDESV (reference sequence). V gave up 8 bases and J gave up 1 base; unmatched junction bases: 6. For the CDR3, the DNA is TGTGCCAGCGGACCGGGACTAGCGGGGGTCCAAGAGACCCAGTACTTC. Its protein is CASGPGLAGVQETQYF. The complete variable domain, with remaining parts taken from reference TRBV11-1 and TRBJ2-5, reads EAEVAQSPRYKITEKSQAVAFWCDPISGHATLYWYRQILGQGPELLVQFQDESVVDDSQLPKDRFSAERLKGVDSTLKIQPAELGDSAMYLCASGPGLAGVQETQYFGPGTRLLVL.

The chain carries TRBV12-3 or TRBV12-4 and TRBJ1-4; possibly TRBD1 for D (6 bases). This CDR3 has 17 residues. V lost 5 bases, J lost 0 bases, and 16 bases lay in between. The CDR3 reads CASSPETGRATNEKLFF. The CDR3 nucleotides read TGTGCCAGCAGTCCCGAAACAGGGAGAGCAACTAATGAAAAACTGTTTTTT.

The genes are TRBV5-6 and TRBJ1-2; D is unclear. The CDR3 spans 15 residues. Germline V gene sequence: CDR1 SGHDT, CDR2 YYEEEE. Trimming shortened V by 0 bases and J by 4 bases, and 13 bases separated the two germline ends. The CDR3 nucleotides read TGTGCCAGCAGCTTGGATCCGCTCAGGACCTATGGCTACACCTTC. It is translated as CASSLDPLRTYGYTF.

This clonotype was detected a few times. J is TRBJ2-1 and V is TRBV29-1; no definite D call. Per the germline V gene, CDR1 is SQVTM and CDR2 is ANQGSEA. Trimming removed 6 bases at V and 8 bases at J, with 11 bases between. This CDR3 has 11 amino acids. For the CDR3, the DNA is TGCAGCGTCTCATTAGGTGATGAGCAGTTCTTC. This sequence encodes CSVSLGDEQFF.

There are a few counts of this clonotype. Written as DNA, the CDR3 is TGTGCCAGCAGTTTCACTGAAGCTTTCTTT. This codes for CASSFTEAFF. The V gene is TRBV28, the J gene TRBJ1-1; D unresolved. Trimming shortened V by 3 bases and J by 4 bases, and 0 bases separated the two germline ends. Germline CDR1 MDHEN, CDR2 SYDVKM. The CDR3 runs 10 residues.

This clonotype occurred a few times. The gene calls are TRBV6-4 and TRBJ2-3; 7 bases map to TRBD1. Germline assignment: CDR1 MRHNA and CDR2 SNTAGT. V gave up 6 bases and J gave up 4 bases; unmatched junction bases: 10. There are 15 residues in the CDR3. DNA of the CDR3: TGTGCCAGCAGCGTAGGGGACAGCGCCGCAGATACGCAGTATTTT. Amino acid sequence: CASSVGDSAADTQYF.

This clonotype was observed a handful of times. The chain joins TRBV29-1 to TRBJ2-3; 7 bases are a match to TRBD2. CDR3 length equals 15 residues. J was trimmed by 0 bases and V by 7 bases; bases with no gene match: 10. Germline V CDR1 and CDR2: SQVTM, ANQGSEA. CDR3 DNA sequence: TGCAGCGCAACTAGCGCTTGGACTAGCACAGATACGCAGTATTTT. This encodes CSATSAWTSTDTQYF.

The gene calls are TRBV4-3 and TRBJ2-7; D possibly uses TRBD1 or TRBD2 (6 bases each). In germline, CDR1 is LGHNA, CDR2 YSLEER. The CDR3 contains 20 residues. With 1 base removed from V and 2 bases from J, the gap between germline ends came to 27 bases. CDR3 bases: TGCGCCAGCAGCCAAGTCTTATCGGGGGCGTTCGGGGATAGTACCTACGAGCAGTACTTC. Amino acid sequence: CASSQVLSGAFGDSTYEQYF.

V usage is TRBV12-3 or TRBV12-4 and J usage is TRBJ1-1; perhaps TRBD1 as D (6 bases). The V end was cut by 6 bases, the J end by 1 base, with 15 bases between. The CDR3 has 15 residues. CDR3 DNA sequence: TGTGCCAGCAGCCTCCCGGGACATCAGAACACTGAAGCTTTCTTT. Translated, it gives CASSLPGHQNTEAFF.

The table lists this clonotype with many counts. V gene TRBV29-1 combines with J gene TRBJ2-7; a possible D gene is TRBD1 (5 bases). This CDR3 spans 12 amino acids. The germline V gene encodes CDR1 SQVTM and CDR2 ANQGSEA. V gave up 0 bases and J gave up 5 bases, with 8 bases separating them. In DNA form, the CDR3 reads TGCAGCGTTGAAGACAGGGATCACGAGCAGTACTTC. Translated: CSVEDRDHEQYF.